These 29 T cell receptor beta chains originate from one sample sequenced in a study of blood T cells in healthy people across ages. The authors ran a second PCR of roughly 7 to 11 cycles using a sample-barcoded 5' primer and a J-beta primer mix. TCRdb processed the 5' RACE reads anew with MiXCR; each CDR3 protein has one entry. The data hold 550,000 to 650,000 distinct CDR3 sequences, with around 27% observed a single time. These data were also filed under a second study, of T cells of mothers and their children.

The specimen sequenced was blood. Source of these receptors: a boy aged 2 to 9 in good health.

This clonotype appeared a few times. This chain links TRBV27 with TRBJ2-1; tentative D call: TRBD1 (5 bases). V lost 6 bases and J lost 3, with 18 bases in between. Germline CDR1 and CDR2: MNHEY and SMNVEV (reference sequence). This CDR3 has 16 amino acids. Here the CDR3 reads CASSYLGDLNYNEQFF. CDR3 DNA sequence: TGTGCCAGCAGCTATCTAGGGGATCTCAACTACAATGAGCAGTTCTTC.

A few counts support this clonotype. The V call is TRBV12-5, the J call TRBJ1-5; TRBD1 aligns across 8 bases. Germline CDR1 and CDR2: LGHNT and FRNRAP. The CDR3 is 19 residues long. The trim removed 2 bases at V and 0 bases at J, leaving 12 bases unmatched. CDR3 region: CASGLYGTGSPYSNQPQHF. The CDR3 DNA reads TGTGCTAGTGGTTTGTATGGGACAGGCTCCCCTTATAGCAATCAGCCCCAGCATTTT.

V usage is TRBV7-2 and J usage is TRBJ2-5, with 7 bases identical to TRBD2. CDR3 size: 16 residues. Germline-derived CDR1 and CDR2 are SGHTA and FQGNSA. With V trimmed by 5 bases and J by 4 bases, 13 bases remained unmatched. CDR3 region: CASSPQRGRATETQYF. The DNA of the CDR3 is TGTGCCAGCAGCCCCCAGCGTGGGAGGGCCACAGAGACCCAGTACTTC.

V gene TRBV12-3 or TRBV12-4 combines with J gene TRBJ2-2; D possibly corresponds to TRBD1 (5 bases). The CDR3 extends over 12 amino acids. V lost 8 bases and J lost 7, with 11 bases in between. CDR3: CASGAGFGELFF. The CDR3 nucleotides are TGTGCCAGCGGGGCAGGGTTCGGGGAGCTGTTTTTT.

This clonotype was seen many times. This sequence joins TRBV12-5 and TRBJ2-5; the D gene is possibly TRBD1 (6 bases). The germline gives CDR1 LGHNT, CDR2 FRNRAP. The CDR3 totals 14 residues. V lost 3 bases, J lost 5 bases, and 13 bases lay in between. CDR3 protein: CASGFRTDSETQYF. The CDR3 coding sequence is TGTGCTAGTGGTTTCCGGACAGATTCCGAGACCCAGTACTTC.

The chain is built from TRBV12-3 or TRBV12-4 and TRBJ1-2; D perhaps matches TRBD1 (5 bases). The CDR3 totals 15 residues. The ends were cut back, 2 bases at V and 8 bases at J, with 18 bases in the middle. CDR3 sequence: CASSLRTGPTDGYTF. The CDR3 coding sequence is TGTGCCAGCAGTTTACGTACAGGTCCGACGGACGGCTACACCTTC.

In this sample, this clonotype turned up a few times. The chain couples TRBV7-9 to TRBJ1-4; 8 bases line up with TRBD1. In germline, CDR1 is SEHNR, CDR2 FQNEAQ (reference sequence). This CDR3 comprises 12 residues. V was clipped by 5 bases and J by 13 bases; unmatched bases: 6. CDR3 in DNA: TGTGCCAGCAGCCTCGACAGGGGAGGACTGTTTTTT. It encodes CASSLDRGGLFF.

This clonotype has only a few counts. The V call is TRBV5-1, the J call TRBJ2-3, with TRBD2 matching over 7 bases. The germline gives CDR1 SGHRS, CDR2 YFSETQ. Trimming took 4 bases from V and 0 from J; bases not matched to a gene: 17. This CDR3 has 19 residues. The CDR3 region is CASSPPAWGGRSSTDTQYF. The CDR3, as DNA: TGCGCCAGCAGCCCCCCCGCCTGGGGGGGACGGAGTAGCACAGATACGCAGTATTTT.

This clonotype was observed many times. The chain recombines TRBV30 with TRBJ2-5; no reliable D call. The CDR3 contains 12 residues. The germline V gene encodes CDR1 GTSNPN and CDR2 SVGIG (reference sequence). Trimming pared 1 base from V and 5 bases from J, leaving 8 bases between. The CDR3 is CAWSAVGETQYF. The CDR3 coding sequence is TGTGCCTGGAGTGCCGTCGGGGAGACCCAGTACTTC.

This clonotype was observed a handful of times. The DNA of the CDR3 is TGTGCCACTTTCAATGAGCAGTTCTTC. It yields the protein CATFNEQFF. This chain uses TRBV24-1 with TRBJ2-1; no clear D gene. Germline V lookup: CDR1 KGHDR, CDR2 SFDVKD. The CDR3 sequence is 9 residues long. V dropped 10 bases and J dropped 6 bases, with 3 bases sitting between them.

This clonotype has only a few counts. The J gene is TRBJ2-1, the V gene TRBV15; D is possibly TRBD1 (5 bases). CDR3 length: 15 amino acids. Germline V gene lookup returns CDR1 LNHNV and CDR2 YYDKDF (reference sequence). The V and J ends lost 6 bases and 0 bases respectively, with 12 bases between them. CDR3 sequence reads: CATRKGSSSYNEQFF. CDR3 DNA sequence: TGTGCCACCAGGAAGGGGTCAAGCTCCTACAATGAGCAGTTCTTC.

This clonotype occurred a few times. This sequence joins TRBV4-3 and TRBJ2-3, with TRBD2 identical over 7 bases. The V and J ends lost 0 bases and 0 bases, in that order; junction bases with no gene match: 12. The CDR3 length is 19 residues. In germline, CDR1 is LGHNA, CDR2 YSLEER. The CDR3 nucleotides are TGCGCCAGCAGCCAAGATGTGGGCGGGAGTGGACATAGCACAGATACGCAGTATTTT. It is translated as CASSQDVGGSGHSTDTQYF.

Only a few counts were recorded for this clonotype. J is TRBJ2-2 and V is TRBV7-9, with 9 positions matching TRBD2. Germline loops: CDR1 SEHNR, CDR2 FQNEAQ (reference sequence). The CDR3 loop spans 18 amino acids. V gave up 0 bases and J gave up 5 bases; unmatched junction bases: 10. The CDR3 region is CASSLAMSSGRPTGELFF. The CDR3 region has the DNA TGTGCCAGCAGCTTAGCGATGAGTAGCGGGAGACCTACCGGGGAGCTGTTTTTT.

J is TRBJ2-3 and V is TRBV29-1, with D tentatively TRBD2 (6 bases). The CDR3 totals 10 residues. The germline gives CDR1 SQVTM, CDR2 ANQGSEA. DNA for the CDR3: TGCACTGGGGGGACAGATACGCAGTATTTT. Encoded protein: CTGGTDTQYF.

The chain has TRBV12-3 or TRBV12-4 and TRBJ1-1; possibly TRBD1 for D (5 bases). Between the trimmed V and J ends, which lost 6 bases and 8 bases, there was a span of 7 bases. CDR3 length: 10 residues. CDR3 bases: TGTGCCAGCAGAGGGGAGGAAGCTTTCTTT. It specifies CASRGEEAFF.

The chain uses TRBV3-1 and TRBJ2-5, with D hard to call. The CDR3 loop spans 14 amino acids. V dropped 1 base and J dropped 5 bases, with 11 bases sitting between them. CDR1 is LGHDT, CDR2 YNNKEL, per germline (reference sequence). CDR3 nucleotide sequence: TGTGCCAGCAGCCAAGTAGGGCCGTGGGAGACCCAGTACTTC. It specifies CASSQVGPWETQYF.

This clonotype was recorded at least ten times. The CDR3: CATSDSTGRAFF. The CDR3 nucleotides are TGTGCCACCAGTGATTCGACAGGGAGAGCTTTCTTT. J is TRBJ1-1 and V is TRBV24-1; TRBD1 matches at 7 bases. The V segment lost 2 bases and the J segment 10 bases; nucleotides outside the gene matches: 3. CDR3 length: 12 amino acids. Per the germline V gene, CDR1 is KGHDR and CDR2 is SFDVKD.

This clonotype was detected a few times. The chain joins TRBV7-2 to TRBJ1-2, with D possibly being TRBD1 (6 bases). The CDR3 loop spans 14 amino acids. Germline-derived CDR1 and CDR2 are SGHTA and FQGNSA. V was shortened by 1 base and J by 8 bases, with 14 bases between the two germline ends. DNA of the CDR3: TGTGCCAGCAGCTTAGAGGCAGGGGCGGGAGGCTACACCTTC. Translated: CASSLEAGAGGYTF.

The chain combines TRBV7-9 with TRBJ1-5; the match to TRBD1 covers 11 bases. The CDR3 spans 14 residues. Germline V gene lookup returns CDR1 SEHNR and CDR2 FQNEAQ (reference sequence). Trimming cost V 4 bases and J 5 bases; bases outside gene matches: 1. The CDR3 loop reads CASSWDRGDQPQHF. The CDR3 DNA follows: TGTGCCAGCAGCTGGGACAGGGGGGATCAGCCCCAGCATTTT.

Only a few counts were recorded for this clonotype. The rearrangement links TRBV12-5 to TRBJ1-1, with D perhaps matching TRBD1 (5 bases). V lost 1 base to trimming and J lost 0 bases, with 12 bases between them. CDR1 and CDR2 from the germline V gene are LGHNT and FRNRAP. This CDR3 contains 16 residues. The CDR3, as DNA: TGTGCTAGTGGTTTGGCACCCGGGACGGTGAACACTGAAGCTTTCTTT. Translation: CASGLAPGTVNTEAFF.

This clonotype is classed as medium-sized (0.01 to 0.1%). The V gene is TRBV9, the J gene TRBJ1-4; 7 positions agree with TRBD1. The germline V gene encodes CDR1 SGDLS and CDR2 YYNGEE. This CDR3 has 16 amino acids. V lost 4 bases and J lost 0; bases outside the gene matches: 6. The CDR3 loop reads CASSSGQVATNEKLFF. In DNA, the CDR3 is TGTGCCAGCAGCTCCGGACAGGTCGCAACTAATGAAAAACTGTTTTTT.

The rearrangement joins TRBV3-1 to TRBJ2-7; D call uncertain. This CDR3 contains 14 residues. Trimming cost V 6 bases and J 0 bases, with 12 bases left between them. The germline V gene has CDR1 LGHDT and CDR2 YNNKEL (reference sequence). CDR3 residues: CASSTLLGSYEQYF. The CDR3 coding sequence is TGTGCCAGCAGTACCCTCCTGGGCTCCTACGAGCAGTACTTC.

V gene TRBV6-2 or TRBV6-3 combines with J gene TRBJ1-1; no clear D. This CDR3 is built from 15 residues. From germline, CDR1 is MNHEY and CDR2 SVGEGT. Trimming stripped 5 bases from V and 5 bases from J, with 18 bases between. CDR3 in DNA: TGTGCCAGCAGTCCAAGGGCATCAGTGGGGACTGAAGCTTTCTTT. Translation: CASSPRASVGTEAFF.

This clonotype was seen more than once but under ten times. The chain employs TRBV20-1 and TRBJ1-2; no reliable D call. CDR3 length: 12 residues. With 2 bases removed from V and 7 bases from J, the gap between germline ends came to 11 bases. The germline V gene encodes CDR1 DFQATT and CDR2 SNEGSKA (reference sequence). In DNA, the CDR3 is TGCAGTGCTAGAAATAGGGAGTCTGGCTACACCTTC. Translating it yields CSARNRESGYTF.

The genes are TRBV15 and TRBJ2-1; a possible D gene is TRBD2 (5 bases). The V gene's germline CDR1 is LNHNV and CDR2 YYDKDF (reference sequence). Trimming stripped 0 bases from V and 2 bases from J, with 14 bases between. This CDR3 is built from 17 residues. CDR3 amino acids: CATSRDSFGITYNEQFF. In DNA form, the CDR3 reads TGTGCCACCAGCAGAGATTCGTTCGGGATAACCTACAATGAGCAGTTCTTC.

This clonotype was counted a few times. The chain is built from TRBV6-6 and TRBJ1-3; 8 bases fit TRBD1. J gave up 2 bases and V 6 bases, and 6 bases lay outside the gene matches. Germline V gene lookup returns CDR1 MNHNY and CDR2 SVGAGI (reference sequence). This CDR3 has 15 amino acids. The CDR3 loop is CASSLQGGTGNTIYF. The CDR3 DNA is TGTGCCAGCAGCTTACAGGGGGGTACTGGAAACACCATATATTTT.

The chain joins TRBV15 to TRBJ2-7; the D is unclear. The V end lost 1 base, the J end lost 2 bases, and 9 bases lay between the germline ends. The CDR3 is 14 residues long. Germline V gene sequence: CDR1 LNHNV, CDR2 YYDKDF (reference sequence). The CDR3 region has the DNA TGTGCCACCAGCAGAGCCCGATCCCCCTACGAGCAGTACTTC. It codes for CATSRARSPYEQYF.

The rearrangement uses TRBV10-3 and TRBJ1-2; D is possibly TRBD1 (5 bases). Germline-derived CDR1 and CDR2 are ENHRY and SYGVKD. The CDR3 has 14 amino acids. V was clipped by 0 bases and J by 7 bases, with 12 bases between them. CDR3 sequence reads: CAISESSGGGGYTF. CDR3 in DNA: TGTGCCATCAGTGAGTCAAGCGGGGGAGGTGGCTACACCTTC.

This clonotype was counted between two and nine times. This chain joins TRBV6-1 and TRBJ2-7; D possibly matches TRBD1 or TRBD2 (6 bases each). CDR1 and CDR2 from the germline V gene are MNHNS and SASEGT. With 3 bases removed from V and 2 bases from J, the gap between germline ends came to 8 bases. The length of the CDR3 is 13 residues. The CDR3 sequence: CASSDGGPYEQYF. The CDR3 region has the DNA TGTGCCAGCAGTGATGGGGGGCCCTACGAGCAGTACTTC.